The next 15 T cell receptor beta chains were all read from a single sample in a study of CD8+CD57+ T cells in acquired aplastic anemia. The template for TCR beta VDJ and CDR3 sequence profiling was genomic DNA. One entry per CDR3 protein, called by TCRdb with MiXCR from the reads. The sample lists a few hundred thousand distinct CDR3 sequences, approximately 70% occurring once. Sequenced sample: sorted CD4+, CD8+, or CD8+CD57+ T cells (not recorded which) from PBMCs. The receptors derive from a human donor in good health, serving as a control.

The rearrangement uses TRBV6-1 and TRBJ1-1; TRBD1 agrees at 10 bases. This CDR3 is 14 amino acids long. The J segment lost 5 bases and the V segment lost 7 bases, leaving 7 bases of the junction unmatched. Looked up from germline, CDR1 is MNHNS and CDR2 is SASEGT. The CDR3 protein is CASNGRTGGTEAFF. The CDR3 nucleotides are TGTGCCAGCAACGGAAGGACAGGGGGAACTGAAGCTTTCTTT.

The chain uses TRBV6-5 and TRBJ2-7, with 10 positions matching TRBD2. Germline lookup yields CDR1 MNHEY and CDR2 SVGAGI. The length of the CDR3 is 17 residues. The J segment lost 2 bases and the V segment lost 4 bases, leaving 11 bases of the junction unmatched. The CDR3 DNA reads TGTGCCAGCAGTTTAGGACCGGGACTAGCGTCCCCCTACGAGCAGTACTTC. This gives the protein CASSLGPGLASPYEQYF.

The CDR3, as DNA: TGTGCCAGCAGTGAAGCGCGAGTCAGGGGAGTTAACACTGAAGCTTTCTTT. Translating it yields CASSEARVRGVNTEAFF. The V gene is TRBV2, the J gene TRBJ1-1; D is possibly TRBD1 (6 bases). Germline V gene sequence: CDR1 SNHLY, CDR2 FYNNEI. The V gene lost 0 bases and the J gene lost 2 bases, with 16 bases spanning the gap. The CDR3 spans 17 residues.

The CDR3 region has the DNA TGTGCCAGCAGCTTAGCGGGACAGGGCGATGGCTACACCTTC. Translation gives CASSLAGQGDGYTF. The chain has TRBV7-2 and TRBJ1-2; 9 bases are shared with TRBD1. The CDR3 spans 14 residues. Germline CDR1 SGHTA, CDR2 FQGNSA. The trim removed 0 bases at V and 6 bases at J, leaving 2 bases unmatched.

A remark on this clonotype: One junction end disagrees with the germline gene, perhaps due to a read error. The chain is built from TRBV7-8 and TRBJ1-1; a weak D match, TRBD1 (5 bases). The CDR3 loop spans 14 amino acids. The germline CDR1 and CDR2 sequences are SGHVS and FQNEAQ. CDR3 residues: CASSGQTVNTEDLF. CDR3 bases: TGTGCCAGCAGCGGGCAGACAGTGAACACTGAAGATCTCTTT.

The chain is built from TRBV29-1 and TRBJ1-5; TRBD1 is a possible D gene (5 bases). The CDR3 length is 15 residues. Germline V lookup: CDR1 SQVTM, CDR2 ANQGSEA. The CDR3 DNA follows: TGCAGTGCTAAACTAGCCAATGTCGGGGGAGAGCCCCAGCATTTT. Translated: CSAKLANVGGEPQHF.

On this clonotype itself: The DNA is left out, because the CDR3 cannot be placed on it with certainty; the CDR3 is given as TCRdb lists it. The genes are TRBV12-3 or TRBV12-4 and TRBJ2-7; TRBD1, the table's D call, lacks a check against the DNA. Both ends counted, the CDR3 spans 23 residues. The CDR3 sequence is CASTQTSVYFCAISEGGSYEQYF.

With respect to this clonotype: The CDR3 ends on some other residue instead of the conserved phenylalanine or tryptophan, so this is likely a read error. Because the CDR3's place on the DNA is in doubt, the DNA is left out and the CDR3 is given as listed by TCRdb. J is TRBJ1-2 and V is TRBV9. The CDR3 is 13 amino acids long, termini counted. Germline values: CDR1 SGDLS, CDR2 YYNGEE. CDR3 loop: CASSDRIREIATP.

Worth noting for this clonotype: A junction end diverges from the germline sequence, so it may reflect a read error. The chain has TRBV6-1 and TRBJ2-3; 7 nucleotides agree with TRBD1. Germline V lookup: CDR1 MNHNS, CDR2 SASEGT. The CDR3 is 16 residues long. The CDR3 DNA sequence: TGCGCCAGCAGCCCACGCCCGGGACAGTCGGTGGATACGCAGTATTTT. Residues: CASSPRPGQSVDTQYF.

The CDR3 region is CASSYRVQGSPLHF. CDR3 DNA: TGTGCCAGCAGTTACAGGGTTCAAGGTTCACCCCTCCACTTT. The V and J genes are TRBV6-5 and TRBJ1-6, with no clear D. The CDR3 totals 14 residues. Trimming stripped 2 bases from V and 9 bases from J, with 11 bases between. CDR1 and CDR2 from the germline V gene are MNHEY and SVGAGI.

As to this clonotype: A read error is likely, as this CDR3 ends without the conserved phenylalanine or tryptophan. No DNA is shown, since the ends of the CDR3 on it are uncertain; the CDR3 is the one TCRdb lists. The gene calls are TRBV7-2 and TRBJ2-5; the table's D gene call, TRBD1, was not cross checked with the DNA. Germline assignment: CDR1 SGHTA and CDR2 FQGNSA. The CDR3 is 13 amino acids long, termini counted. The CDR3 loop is CASSLATRQGMGS.

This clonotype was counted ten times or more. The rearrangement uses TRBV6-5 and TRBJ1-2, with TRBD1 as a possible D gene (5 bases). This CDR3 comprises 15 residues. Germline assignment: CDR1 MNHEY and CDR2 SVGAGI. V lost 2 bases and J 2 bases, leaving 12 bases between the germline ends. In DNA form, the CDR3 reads TGTGCCAGCAGTTACCGCCTCGACAGAAACTATGGCTACACCTTC. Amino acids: CASSYRLDRNYGYTF.

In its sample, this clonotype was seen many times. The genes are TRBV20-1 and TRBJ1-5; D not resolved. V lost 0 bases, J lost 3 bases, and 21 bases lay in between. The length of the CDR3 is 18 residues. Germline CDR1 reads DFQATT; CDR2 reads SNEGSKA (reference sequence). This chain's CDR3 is CSARDQPYGHWVNQPQHF. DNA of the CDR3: TGCAGTGCTAGAGACCAACCTTACGGGCATTGGGTCAATCAGCCCCAGCATTTT.

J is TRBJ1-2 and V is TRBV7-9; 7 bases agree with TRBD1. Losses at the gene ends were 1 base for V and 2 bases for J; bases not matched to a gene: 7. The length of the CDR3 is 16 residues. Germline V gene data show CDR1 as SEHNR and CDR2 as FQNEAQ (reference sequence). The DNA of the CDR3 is TGTGCCAGCAGCTTAGTCCGACAGGGAACGAACTATGGCTACACCTTC. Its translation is CASSLVRQGTNYGYTF. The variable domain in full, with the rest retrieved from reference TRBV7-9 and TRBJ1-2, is DTGVSQNPRHKITKRGQNVTFRCDPISEHNRLYWYRQTLGQGPEFLTYFQNEAQLEKSRLLSDRFSAERPKGSFSTLEIQRTEQGDSAMYLCASSLVRQGTNYGYTFGSGTRLTVV.

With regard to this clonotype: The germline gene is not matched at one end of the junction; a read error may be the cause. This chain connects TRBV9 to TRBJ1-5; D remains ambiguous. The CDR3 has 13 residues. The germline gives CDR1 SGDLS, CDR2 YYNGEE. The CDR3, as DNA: TGTGCTAGCAGCTTAGCTTCGGAGCAACCCCACCATTTT. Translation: CASSLASEQPHHF.